This T cell receptor (beta chain) appears in the sequencing data of a study of graft-versus-host responses after intestinal transplantation. Overall study: Each transplant was multivisceral, liver-intestinal, or isolated intestinal.

Germline V gives CDR1 SGHDN, CDR2 FVKESK. Trimming cost V 0 bases and J 2 bases; bases outside gene matches: 12. The CDR3 extends over 18 amino acids. To note about this clone: Its antigen is undetermined.

TCRdb's copy holds only in-frame clones and misses some; the assay was immunoSEQ multiplex PCR. The sample lists 85,000 to 100,000 clones; 85% to 95% were seen once. The chain is built from TRBV14 and TRBJ2-7, with 8 positions matching TRBD2. The origin of this receptor is a human donor who was the organ donor for an intestinal transplant. This material consisted of unstimulated CD8+ T cells sorted from spleen or lymph node cells, taken before transplant. CDR3 in amino acids: CASSQDRLQRGPPYEQYF. CDR3 sequence (DNA): TGTGCCAGCAGCCAAGATCGACTACAGCGGGGGCCCCCCTACGAGCAGTACTTC.